Shown below are 18 T cell receptor beta chains from a single sample sequenced in a study of Tregs in tolerant kidney transplant recipients. For these TCRs, the target antigens are not known. Using immunoSEQ multiplex PCR, the repertoire was profiled, and TCRdb retains in-frame clones only, with some absent. The repertoire has approximately 41,000 clones, 95% to 96% of them found once; the top ten carry 0.3% to 0.45%. Sequencing was carried out using Tregs from blood cultured with allogeneic cells. The receptor source for this set is a human donor in good health.

This clone was observed once. CDR3 sequence: CASSPQGAGDTQYF. The CDR3 DNA reads as TGTGCCAGCAGTCCACAGGGGGCCGGGGATACGCAGTATTTT. J is TRBJ2-3 and V is TRBV2; 9 nucleotides match TRBD1. The J segment lost 6 bases and the V segment lost 5 bases, leaving 6 bases of the junction unmatched. The CDR3 contains 14 residues. In germline, CDR1 is SNHLY, CDR2 FYNNEI.

The chain links TRBV5-1 to TRBJ2-7; 8 bases align to TRBD1. The CDR3 covers 14 residues. Per germline, CDR1 SGHRS and CDR2 YFSETQ. The junction had 11 bases not matched to a gene; V was cut back by 5 bases and J by 7 bases. CDR3: CASRGTGGISEQYF. The CDR3 DNA sequence: TGCGCCAGCAGAGGGACAGGAGGTATATCAGAGCAGTACTTC.

The chain couples TRBV30 to TRBJ1-2; tentatively, D is TRBD1 (6 bases). CDR3 length equals 14 residues. V was trimmed by 3 bases and J by 1 base, leaving 12 bases between them. Germline V gene sequence: CDR1 GTSNPN, CDR2 SVGIG (reference sequence). The DNA of the CDR3 is TGTGCCTGGAGCCCAGGGGAATTTAACTATGGCTACACCTTC. Translation: CAWSPGEFNYGYTF.

CDR3 amino acids: CASSSRLASYQETQYF. DNA of the CDR3: TGCGCCAGCAGCTCCAGACTAGCGTCATACCAAGAGACCCAGTACTTC. J is TRBJ2-5 and V is TRBV5-1; 8 bases line up with TRBD2. J was trimmed by 0 bases and V by 3 bases; bases with no gene match: 7. The CDR3 has 16 amino acids. Germline V gene data show CDR1 as SGHRS and CDR2 as YFSETQ. The full variable domain, its missing parts supplied by reference TRBV5-1 and TRBJ2-5, is KAGVTQTPRYLIKTRGQQVTLSCSPISGHRSVSWYQQTPGQGLQFLFEYFSETQRNKGNFPGRFSGRQFSNSRSEMNVSTLELGDSALYLCASSSRLASYQETQYFGPGTRLLVL.

DNA for the CDR3: TGTGCCAGTACCCGAGGGACTAGCGGGGGTCGGGAGACCCAGTACTTC. Its protein product is CASTRGTSGGRETQYF. The chain uses TRBV19 and TRBJ2-5; 14 nucleotides line up with TRBD2. Germline V CDR1 and CDR2: LNHDA, SQIVND (reference sequence). The junction had 9 bases not matched to a gene; V was cut back by 7 bases and J by 5 bases. The CDR3 runs 16 residues. Full variable domain (rest looked up from reference TRBV19 and TRBJ2-5): DGGITQSPKYLFRKEGQNVTLSCEQNLNHDAMYWYRQDPGQGLRLIYYSQIVNDFQKGDIAEGYSVSREKKESFPLTVTSAQKNPTAFYLCASTRGTSGGRETQYFGPGTRLLVL.

This clone was seen a handful of times. The V gene is TRBV7-2, the J gene TRBJ1-2, with D possibly being TRBD1 (6 bases). In germline, CDR1 is SGHTA, CDR2 FQGNSA. This CDR3 is 15 amino acids long. Trimming took off 1 base at V and 1 base at J, with 10 bases between the two ends. CDR3 sequence reads: CASSLDGRGNYGYTF. The CDR3 DNA is TGTGCCAGCAGCTTAGACGGCAGGGGTAACTATGGCTACACCTTC.

This clone was observed a single time. V is TRBV6-5 and J is TRBJ2-7; 8 nucleotides align to TRBD2. The trim removed 6 bases at V and 2 bases at J, leaving 9 bases unmatched. The V gene's germline CDR1 is MNHEY and CDR2 SVGAGI. CDR3 length: 15 residues. This chain's CDR3 is CASSQRLARTYEQYF. CDR3 DNA sequence: TGTGCCAGCAGCCAAAGACTAGCGCGTACCTACGAGCAGTACTTC.

This sequence joins TRBV5-1 and TRBJ1-1, with TRBD1 identical over 7 bases. V trimming: 3 bases; J trimming: 6 bases; junction bases outside the gene matches: 14. Germline lookup yields CDR1 SGHRS and CDR2 YFSETQ. The CDR3 loop spans 16 amino acids. CDR3 loop: CASSSEGAGGGAEAFF. CDR3 coding DNA: TGCGCCAGCAGCTCGGAAGGGGCAGGGGGAGGGGCTGAAGCTTTCTTT.

V and J are TRBV11-2 and TRBJ2-7; D is possibly TRBD1 (6 bases). Deletions cut 2 bases from V and 3 bases from J, with 14 bases between. In germline, CDR1 is SGHAT, CDR2 FQNNGV. This CDR3 is 15 amino acids long. The DNA of the CDR3 is TGTGCCAGCAGCTTATCCCCAGGGGAGAACTACGAGCAGTACTTC. Translation gives CASSLSPGENYEQYF.

This clone was seen once. The chain couples TRBV7-9 to TRBJ2-3; possibly TRBD2 for D (5 bases). Germline lookup yields CDR1 SEHNR and CDR2 FQNEAQ (reference sequence). Trimming shortened V by 5 bases and J by 2 bases, and 11 bases separated the two germline ends. The CDR3 runs 14 residues. In nucleotides, the CDR3 is TGTGCCAGCAGCCCCAGCGGTTACACAGATACGCAGTATTTT. It encodes CASSPSGYTDTQYF.

Only one count was recorded for this clone. V is TRBV10-2 and J is TRBJ2-2, with D possibly matching TRBD2 (6 bases). The germline V gene has CDR1 WSHSY and CDR2 SAAADI. This CDR3 contains 13 residues. V lost 11 bases to trimming and J lost 8 bases, with 18 bases between them. CDR3 coding DNA: TGCGCCCTCAGCGGGCAGGTCCGGGGGGAGCTGTTTTTT. Translation gives CALSGQVRGELFF.

CDR3: CSVAGPGWGNQPQHF. As DNA, the CDR3 is TGCAGCGTTGCAGGCCCCGGGTGGGGCAATCAGCCCCAGCATTTT. The chain uses TRBV29-1 and TRBJ1-5; D is unclear. The CDR3 contains 15 residues. Germline-derived CDR1 and CDR2 are SQVTM and ANQGSEA. Trimming took off 4 bases at V and 2 bases at J, with 15 bases between the two ends.

The rearrangement joins TRBV7-6 to TRBJ1-2, with D tentatively TRBD1 (6 bases). Germline lookup yields CDR1 SGHVS and CDR2 FNYEAQ. V was pared by 2 bases and J by 4 bases, with 14 bases between. The CDR3 runs to 15 residues. The CDR3 protein is CASSLRGGGIYGYTF. The CDR3 DNA follows: TGTGCCAGCAGCTTAAGAGGGGGAGGGATCTATGGCTACACCTTC.

This chain connects TRBV27 to TRBJ1-2; 7 nucleotides match TRBD1. With V trimmed by 3 bases and J by 8 bases, 9 bases remained unmatched. Germline lookup yields CDR1 MNHEY and CDR2 SMNVEV (reference sequence). This CDR3 spans 14 amino acids. CDR3 sequence reads: CASSFDRARFGYTF. The DNA of the CDR3 is TGTGCCAGCAGTTTCGACAGGGCAAGGTTCGGCTACACCTTC.

V and J are TRBV7-2 and TRBJ2-1, with TRBD2 matching 10 bases. CDR1 is SGHTA, CDR2 FQGNSA, per germline. Unmatched junction bases numbered 3, after V lost 3 bases and J lost 4 bases. CDR3 size: 15 residues. The CDR3 region has the DNA TGTGCCAGCAGCTTTAGCGGGGGGTTTTACAATGAGCAGTTCTTC. Translated: CASSFSGGFYNEQFF.

V usage is TRBV5-1 and J usage is TRBJ2-7; 7 positions agree with TRBD1. The CDR3 runs to 14 residues. V lost 4 bases to trimming and J lost 4 bases; unmatched junction nucleotides: 8. Germline CDR1 is SGHRS and CDR2 is YFSETQ. CDR3 amino acids: CASSVTGQMYEQYF. CDR3 in DNA: TGCGCCAGCAGCGTGACAGGGCAGATGTACGAGCAGTACTTC.

The J gene is TRBJ2-1, the V gene TRBV7-9; maybe TRBD2 (6 bases). This CDR3 is 15 amino acids long. Germline values: CDR1 SEHNR, CDR2 FQNEAQ (reference sequence). V shed 3 bases and J shed 5 bases, with 14 bases lying between them. CDR3 sequence: CASSLTRSGDNEQFF. CDR3 DNA sequence: TGTGCCAGCAGCTTGACCCGGTCGGGGGACAATGAGCAGTTCTTC.

This chain joins TRBV9 and TRBJ2-2; 9 positions agree with TRBD1. Per germline, CDR1 SGDLS and CDR2 YYNGEE. The CDR3 has 16 residues. Unmatched junction bases numbered 9, after V lost 4 bases and J lost 5 bases. The CDR3 is CASSPGWTGETGELFF. CDR3 sequence (DNA): TGTGCCAGCAGCCCCGGGTGGACAGGGGAAACCGGGGAGCTGTTTTTT.